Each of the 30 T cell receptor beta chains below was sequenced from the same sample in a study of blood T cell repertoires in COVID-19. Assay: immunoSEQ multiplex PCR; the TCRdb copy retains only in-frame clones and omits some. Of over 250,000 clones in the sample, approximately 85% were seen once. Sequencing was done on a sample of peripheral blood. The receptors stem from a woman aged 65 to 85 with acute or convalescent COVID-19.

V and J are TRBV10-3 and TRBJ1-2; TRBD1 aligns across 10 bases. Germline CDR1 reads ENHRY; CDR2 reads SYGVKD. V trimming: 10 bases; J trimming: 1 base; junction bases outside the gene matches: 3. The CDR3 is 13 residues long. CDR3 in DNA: TGTGCCACCGGGGACAGGGGTAACTATGGCTACACCTTC. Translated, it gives CATGDRGNYGYTF.

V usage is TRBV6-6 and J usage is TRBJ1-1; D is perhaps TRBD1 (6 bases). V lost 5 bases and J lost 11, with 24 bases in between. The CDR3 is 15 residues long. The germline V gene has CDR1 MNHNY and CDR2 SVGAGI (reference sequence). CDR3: CASSPSSDSPLKAFF. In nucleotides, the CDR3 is TGTGCCAGCAGTCCGTCTTCGGACAGCCCCCTCAAGGCTTTCTTT.

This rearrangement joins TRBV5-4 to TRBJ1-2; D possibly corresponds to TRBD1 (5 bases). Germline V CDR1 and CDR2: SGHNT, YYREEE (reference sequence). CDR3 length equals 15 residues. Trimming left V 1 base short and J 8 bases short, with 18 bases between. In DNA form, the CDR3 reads TGTGCCAGCAGCTTGTCTGGAGGTGCGGGGCTAGGCTACACCTTC. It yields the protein CASSLSGGAGLGYTF.

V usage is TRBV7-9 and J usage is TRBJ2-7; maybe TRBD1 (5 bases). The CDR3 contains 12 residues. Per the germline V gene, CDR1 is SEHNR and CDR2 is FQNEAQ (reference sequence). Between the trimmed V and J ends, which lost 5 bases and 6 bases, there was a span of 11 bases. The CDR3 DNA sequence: TGTGCCAGCAGCCGGCAGGGCCCCGAGCAGTACTTC. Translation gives CASSRQGPEQYF. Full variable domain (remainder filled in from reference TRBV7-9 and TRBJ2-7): DTGVSQNPRHKITKRGQNVTFRCDPISEHNRLYWYRQTLGQGPEFLTYFQNEAQLEKSRLLSDRFSAERPKGSFSTLEIQRTEQGDSAMYLCASSRQGPEQYFGPGTRLTVT.

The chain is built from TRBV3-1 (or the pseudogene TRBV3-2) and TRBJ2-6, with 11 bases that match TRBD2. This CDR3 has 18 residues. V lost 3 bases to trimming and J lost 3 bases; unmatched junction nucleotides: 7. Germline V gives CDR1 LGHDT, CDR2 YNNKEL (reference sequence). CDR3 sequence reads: CASSQLAGGPFGANVLTF. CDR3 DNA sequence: TGTGCCAGCAGCCAGTTAGCGGGGGGGCCCTTTGGGGCCAACGTCCTGACTTTC.

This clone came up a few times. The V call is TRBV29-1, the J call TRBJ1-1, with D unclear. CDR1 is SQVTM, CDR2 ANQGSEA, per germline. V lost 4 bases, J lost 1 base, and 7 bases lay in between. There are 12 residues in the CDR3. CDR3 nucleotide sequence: TGCAGCGTTGGGGGAGGGAACACTGAAGCTTTCTTT. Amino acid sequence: CSVGGGNTEAFF. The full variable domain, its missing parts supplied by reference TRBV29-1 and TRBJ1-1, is SAVISQKPSRDICQRGTSLTIQCQVDSQVTMMFWYRQQPGQSLTLIATANQGSEATYESGFVIDKFPISRPNLTFSTLTVSNMSPEDSSIYLCSVGGGNTEAFFGQGTRLTVV.

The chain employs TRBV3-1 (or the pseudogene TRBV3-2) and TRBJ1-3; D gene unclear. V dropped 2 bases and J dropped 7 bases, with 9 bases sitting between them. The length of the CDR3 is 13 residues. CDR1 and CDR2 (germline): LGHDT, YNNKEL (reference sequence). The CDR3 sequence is CASSQTTRNTIYF. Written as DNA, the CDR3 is TGTGCCAGCAGCCAAACCACGCGGAACACCATATATTTT.

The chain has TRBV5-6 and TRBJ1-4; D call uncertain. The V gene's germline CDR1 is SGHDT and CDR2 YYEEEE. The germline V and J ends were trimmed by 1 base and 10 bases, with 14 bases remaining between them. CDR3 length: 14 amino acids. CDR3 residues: CASSLKAKTGKLFF. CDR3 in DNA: TGTGCCAGCAGCTTGAAAGCCAAAACGGGAAAACTGTTTTTT.

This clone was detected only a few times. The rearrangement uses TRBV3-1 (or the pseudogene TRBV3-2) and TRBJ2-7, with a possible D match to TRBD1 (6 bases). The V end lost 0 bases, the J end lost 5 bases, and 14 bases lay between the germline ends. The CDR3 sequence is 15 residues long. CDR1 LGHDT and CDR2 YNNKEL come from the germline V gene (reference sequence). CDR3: CASSQDRTESNEQYF. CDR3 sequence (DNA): TGTGCCAGCAGCCAAGACCGGACAGAGTCTAACGAGCAGTACTTC.

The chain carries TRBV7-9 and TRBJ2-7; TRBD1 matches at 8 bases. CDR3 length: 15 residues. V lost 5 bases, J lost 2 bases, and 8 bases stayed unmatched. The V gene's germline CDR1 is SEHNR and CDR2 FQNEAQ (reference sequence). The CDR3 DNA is TGTGCCAGCAGCCCTCGGACAGGGAAAGCCTACGAGCAGTACTTC. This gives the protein CASSPRTGKAYEQYF. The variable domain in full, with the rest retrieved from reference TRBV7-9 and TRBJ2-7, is DTGVSQNPRHKITKRGQNVTFRCDPISEHNRLYWYRQTLGQGPEFLTYFQNEAQLEKSRLLSDRFSAERPKGSFSTLEIQRTEQGDSAMYLCASSPRTGKAYEQYFGPGTRLTVT.

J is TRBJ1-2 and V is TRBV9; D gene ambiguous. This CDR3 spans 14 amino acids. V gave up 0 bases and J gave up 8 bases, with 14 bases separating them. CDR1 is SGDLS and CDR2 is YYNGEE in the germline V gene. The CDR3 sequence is CASSVERGSGGYTF. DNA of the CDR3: TGTGCCAGCAGCGTAGAAAGAGGGTCTGGCGGCTACACCTTC.

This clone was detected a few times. In DNA, the CDR3 is TGTGCCAGCAGCTTAGCAGGGGATGGAAACACCATATATTTT. Its protein product is CASSLAGDGNTIYF. This chain connects TRBV7-9 to TRBJ1-3; D is perhaps TRBD1 (5 bases). The CDR3 runs to 14 residues. V gave up 0 bases and J gave up 3 bases, with 6 bases separating them. CDR1 is SEHNR, CDR2 FQNEAQ, per germline (reference sequence). Variable domain in full (rest from reference TRBV7-9 and TRBJ1-3): DTGVSQNPRHKITKRGQNVTFRCDPISEHNRLYWYRQTLGQGPEFLTYFQNEAQLEKSRLLSDRFSAERPKGSFSTLEIQRTEQGDSAMYLCASSLAGDGNTIYFGEGSWLTVV.

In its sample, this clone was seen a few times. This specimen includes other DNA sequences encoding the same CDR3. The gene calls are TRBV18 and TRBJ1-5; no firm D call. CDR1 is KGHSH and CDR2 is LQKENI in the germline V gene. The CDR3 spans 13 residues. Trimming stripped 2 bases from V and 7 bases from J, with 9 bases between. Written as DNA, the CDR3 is TGTGCCAGCTCACCATCGGAGACGCAGCCCCAGCATTTT. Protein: CASSPSETQPQHF.

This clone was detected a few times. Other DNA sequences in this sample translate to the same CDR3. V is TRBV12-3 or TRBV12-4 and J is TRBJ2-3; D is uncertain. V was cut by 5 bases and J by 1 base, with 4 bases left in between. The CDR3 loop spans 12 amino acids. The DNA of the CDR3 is TGTGCCAGCAGTCCGGGCACAGATACGCAGTATTTT. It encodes CASSPGTDTQYF.

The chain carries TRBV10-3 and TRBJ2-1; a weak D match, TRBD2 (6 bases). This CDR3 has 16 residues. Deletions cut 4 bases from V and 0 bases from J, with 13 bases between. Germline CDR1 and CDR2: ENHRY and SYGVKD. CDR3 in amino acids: CAISAGLLGSYNEQFF. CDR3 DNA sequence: TGTGCCATCAGTGCGGGACTTTTGGGCTCCTACAATGAGCAGTTCTTC.

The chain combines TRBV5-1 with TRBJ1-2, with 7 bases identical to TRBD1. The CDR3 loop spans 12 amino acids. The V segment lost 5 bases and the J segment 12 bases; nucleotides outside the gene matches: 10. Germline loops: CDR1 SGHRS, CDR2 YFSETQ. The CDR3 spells CASRESQGRDTF. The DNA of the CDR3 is TGCGCCAGCAGGGAGTCACAGGGGCGGGACACCTTC. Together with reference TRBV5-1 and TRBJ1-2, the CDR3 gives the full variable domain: KAGVTQTPRYLIKTRGQQVTLSCSPISGHRSVSWYQQTPGQGLQFLFEYFSETQRNKGNFPGRFSGRQFSNSRSEMNVSTLELGDSALYLCASRESQGRDTFGSGTRLTVV.

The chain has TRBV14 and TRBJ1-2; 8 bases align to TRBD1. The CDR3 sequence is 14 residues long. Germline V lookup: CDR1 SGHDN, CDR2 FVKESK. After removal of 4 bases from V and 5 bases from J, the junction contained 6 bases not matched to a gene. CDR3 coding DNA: TGTGCCAGCAGCCGTGGACAGGGTTGGTATGGCTACACCTTC. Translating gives CASSRGQGWYGYTF.

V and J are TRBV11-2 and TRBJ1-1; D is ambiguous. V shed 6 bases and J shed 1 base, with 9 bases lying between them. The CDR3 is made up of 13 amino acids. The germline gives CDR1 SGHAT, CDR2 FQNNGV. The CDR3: CASRERGNTEAFF. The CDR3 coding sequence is TGTGCCAGCAGAGAACGGGGGAACACTGAAGCTTTCTTT.

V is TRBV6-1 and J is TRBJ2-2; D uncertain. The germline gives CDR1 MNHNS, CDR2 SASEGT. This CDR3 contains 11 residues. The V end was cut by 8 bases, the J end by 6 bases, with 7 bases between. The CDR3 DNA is TGTGCCAGCCACCGGGCCGGGGAGCTGTTTTTT. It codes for CASHRAGELFF.

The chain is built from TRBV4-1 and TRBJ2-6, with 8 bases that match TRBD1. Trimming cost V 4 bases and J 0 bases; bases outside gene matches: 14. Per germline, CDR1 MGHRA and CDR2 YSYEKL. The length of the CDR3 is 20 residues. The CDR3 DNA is TGCGCCAGCAGCCGGGAAGTCTGGACAGGGACTGTCTCTGGGGCCAACGTCCTGACTTTC. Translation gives CASSREVWTGTVSGANVLTF.

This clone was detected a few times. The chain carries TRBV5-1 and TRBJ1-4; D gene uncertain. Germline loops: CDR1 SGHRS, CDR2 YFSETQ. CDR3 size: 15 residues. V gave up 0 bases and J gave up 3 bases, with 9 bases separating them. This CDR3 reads CASSLDTVANEKLFF. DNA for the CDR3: TGCGCCAGCAGCTTGGATACGGTGGCTAATGAAAAACTGTTTTTT.

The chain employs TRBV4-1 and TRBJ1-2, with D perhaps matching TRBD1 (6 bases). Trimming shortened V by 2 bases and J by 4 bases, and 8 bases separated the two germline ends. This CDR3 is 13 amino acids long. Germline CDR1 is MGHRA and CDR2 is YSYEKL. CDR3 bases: TGCGCCAGCAGCCAAACAGGGATCTATGGCTACACCTTC. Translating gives CASSQTGIYGYTF.

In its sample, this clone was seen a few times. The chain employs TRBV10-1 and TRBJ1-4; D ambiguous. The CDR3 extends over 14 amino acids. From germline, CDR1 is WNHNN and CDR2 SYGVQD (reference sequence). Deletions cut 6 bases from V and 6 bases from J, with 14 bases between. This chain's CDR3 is CASSSGIGDEKLFF. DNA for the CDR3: TGCGCCAGCAGCTCCGGGATTGGGGATGAAAAACTGTTTTTT.

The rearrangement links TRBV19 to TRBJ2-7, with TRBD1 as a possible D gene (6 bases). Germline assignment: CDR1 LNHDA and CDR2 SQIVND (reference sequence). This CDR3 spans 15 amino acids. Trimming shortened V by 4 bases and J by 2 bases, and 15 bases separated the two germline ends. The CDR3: CASSKVAGAPYEQYF. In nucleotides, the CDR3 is TGTGCCAGTAGTAAGGTCGCAGGGGCTCCCTACGAGCAGTACTTC.

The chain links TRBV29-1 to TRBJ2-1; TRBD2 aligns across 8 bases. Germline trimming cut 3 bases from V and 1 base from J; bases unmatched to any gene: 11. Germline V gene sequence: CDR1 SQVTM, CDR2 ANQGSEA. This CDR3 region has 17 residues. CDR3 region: CSVDSFNRGGSYNEQFF. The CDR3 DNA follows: TGCAGCGTTGACTCCTTCAACCGGGGGGGTTCCTACAATGAGCAGTTCTTC.

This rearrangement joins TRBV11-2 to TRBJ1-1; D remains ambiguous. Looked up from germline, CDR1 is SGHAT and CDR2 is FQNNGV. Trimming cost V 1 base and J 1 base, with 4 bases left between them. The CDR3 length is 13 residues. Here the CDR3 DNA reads TGTGCCAGCAGCTTAGGGGCGAACACTGAAGCTTTCTTT. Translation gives CASSLGANTEAFF.

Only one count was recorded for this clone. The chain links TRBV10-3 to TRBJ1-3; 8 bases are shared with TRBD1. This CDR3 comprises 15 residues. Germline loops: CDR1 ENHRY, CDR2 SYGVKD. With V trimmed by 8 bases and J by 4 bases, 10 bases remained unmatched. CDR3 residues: CAIARRTGSGNTIYF. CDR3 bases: TGTGCCATCGCCCGTCGGACAGGGTCCGGAAACACCATATATTTT.

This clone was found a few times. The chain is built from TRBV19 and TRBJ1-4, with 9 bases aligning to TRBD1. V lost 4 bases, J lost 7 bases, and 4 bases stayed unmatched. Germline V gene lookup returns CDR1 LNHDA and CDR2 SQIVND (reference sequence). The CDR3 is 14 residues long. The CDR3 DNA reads TGTGCCAGTAGTACAGGACAGGGGTCTGAAAAACTGTTTTTT. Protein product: CASSTGQGSEKLFF.

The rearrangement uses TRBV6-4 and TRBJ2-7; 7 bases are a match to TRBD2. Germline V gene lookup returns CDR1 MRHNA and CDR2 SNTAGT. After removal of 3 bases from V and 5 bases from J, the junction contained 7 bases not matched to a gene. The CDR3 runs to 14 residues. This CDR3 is CASSDLEAGDEQYF. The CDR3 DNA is TGTGCCAGCAGTGATTTGGAGGCGGGAGACGAGCAGTACTTC.

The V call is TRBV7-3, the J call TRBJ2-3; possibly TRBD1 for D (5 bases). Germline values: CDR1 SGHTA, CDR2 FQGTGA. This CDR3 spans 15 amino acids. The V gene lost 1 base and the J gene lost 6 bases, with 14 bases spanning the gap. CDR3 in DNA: TGTGCCAGCAGCTTAATTAGGGCAGGGCGGGATACGCAGTATTTT. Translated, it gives CASSLIRAGRDTQYF.